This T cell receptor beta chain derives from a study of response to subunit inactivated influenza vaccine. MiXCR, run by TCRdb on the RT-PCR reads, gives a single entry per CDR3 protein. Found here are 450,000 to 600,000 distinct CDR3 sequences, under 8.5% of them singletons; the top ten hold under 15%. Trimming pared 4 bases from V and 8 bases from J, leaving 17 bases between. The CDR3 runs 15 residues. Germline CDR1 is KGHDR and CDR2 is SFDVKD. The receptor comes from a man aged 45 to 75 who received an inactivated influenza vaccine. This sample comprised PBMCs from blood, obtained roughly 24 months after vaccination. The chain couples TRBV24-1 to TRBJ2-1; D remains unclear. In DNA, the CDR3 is TGTGCCACCAGTGACCGCAGCCCCGTTTTAGATGAGCAGTTCTTC. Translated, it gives CATSDRSPVLDEQFF.